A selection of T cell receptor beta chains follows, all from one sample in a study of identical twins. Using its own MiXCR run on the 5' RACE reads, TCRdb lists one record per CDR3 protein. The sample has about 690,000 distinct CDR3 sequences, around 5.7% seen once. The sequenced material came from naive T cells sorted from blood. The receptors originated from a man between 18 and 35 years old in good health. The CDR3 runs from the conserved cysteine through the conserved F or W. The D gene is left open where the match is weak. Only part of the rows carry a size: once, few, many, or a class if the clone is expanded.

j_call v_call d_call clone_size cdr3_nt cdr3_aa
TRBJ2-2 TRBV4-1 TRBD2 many TGCGCCAGCAGCCAATTGGGAGGGTCGATGGGGGAGCTGTTTTTT CASSQLGGSMGELFF
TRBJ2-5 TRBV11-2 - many TGTGCCAGCAGGGGGCTACGGCAAGAGACCCAGTACTTC CASRGLRQETQYF
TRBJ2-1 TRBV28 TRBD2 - TGTGCCAGCAGTCAAACTAGCGGGAGGTGGGGTGAGCAGTTCTTC CASSQTSGRWGEQFF
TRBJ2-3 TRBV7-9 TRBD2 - TGTGCCAGCAGTGGCCCACCGGGACTAGTAAATTTT CASSGPPGLVNF
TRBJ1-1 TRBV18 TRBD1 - TGTGCCAGCTCACCAACACCGGGACAGGGGAACGGTGAAGCTTTCTTT CASSPTPGQGNGEAFF
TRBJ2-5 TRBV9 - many TGTGCCAGCAGCGCCCAGGCACGTGCGCAGCAAGAGACCCAGTACTTC CASSAQARAQQETQYF
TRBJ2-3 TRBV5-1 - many TGCGCCAGCAGCTTGGCGGGGGAGAATACGCAGTATTTT CASSLAGENTQYF
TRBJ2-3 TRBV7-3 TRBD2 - TGTGCCAGCAGCCCACAGATGCCGACTAGCGGGGCCACAGATACGCAGTATTTT CASSPQMPTSGATDTQYF
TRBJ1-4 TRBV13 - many TGTGCCAGCAGCATTCGGGACGGACAAAATGAAAAACTGTTTTTT CASSIRDGQNEKLFF
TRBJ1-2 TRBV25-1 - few TGTGCCAGCAGTGACCAGGGAGCTAACTATGGCTACACCTTC CASSDQGANYGYTF
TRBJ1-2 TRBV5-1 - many TGCGCCAGCAGCTTAGATCCCTCATCCTATGGCTACACCTTC CASSLDPSSYGYTF
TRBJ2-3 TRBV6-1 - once TGTGCCAGCAAACTTCGGGGGAGCAGCGGACCCTTCACAGATACGCAGTATTTT CASKLRGSSGPFTDTQYF
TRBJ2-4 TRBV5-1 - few TGCGCCAGCCGCCGGGACATTAAAAACATTCAGTACTTC CASRRDIKNIQYF
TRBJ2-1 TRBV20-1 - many TGCAGTGCTAGAACAAGGTTGAGCTCCTACAATGAGCAGTTCTTC CSARTRLSSYNEQFF
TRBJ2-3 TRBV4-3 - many TGCGCCAGCAGTCCCGCTCGGACCACAGATACGCAGTATTTT CASSPARTTDTQYF
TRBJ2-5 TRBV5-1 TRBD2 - TGCGCCAGCGCTCCCCGGCTAGCGGGACGGGAGACCCAGTACTTC CASAPRLAGRETQYF
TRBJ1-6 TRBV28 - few TGTGCCAGCAGTTTACCAGGACAGACGACCAATTCACCCCTCCACTTT CASSLPGQTTNSPLHF
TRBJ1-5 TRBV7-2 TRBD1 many TGTGCCAGCAGCTTGACAGGGTTGGATCAGCCCCAGCATTTT CASSLTGLDQPQHF
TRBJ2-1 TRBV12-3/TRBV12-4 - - TGTGCCAGCAGTTTTTTGGCGAGGGGAGTGTTCTTC CASSFLARGVFF